Below, 18 T cell receptor beta chains from the same sample are listed, as sequenced in a study of regulatory T cells in long-lasting Graves disease. Time point given: persistent/refractory GD, antithyroid drugs over 5 years with positive TRAb. Isolated PBMC RNA provided the starting material for the TCR library. In building TCR beta libraries, iRepertoire HTBI primers were used together with Arm-PCR of CDR3 regions. TCRdb reanalysed the multiplex PCR reads using MiXCR and keeps one entry per CDR3 protein. The sample holds approximately 400,000 distinct CDR3 sequences, more than 20% seen once. The starting material was peripheral blood mononuclear cells (PBMCs), obtained when the disease was refractory, from a patient treated with antithyroid drugs. These receptors all come from a woman aged 40 to 50 with Graves disease.

This clonotype was picked up many times. This chain uses TRBV2 with TRBJ2-7, with no clear D. The germline V gene has CDR1 SNHLY and CDR2 FYNNEI. Trimming cost V 7 bases and J 3 bases, with 4 bases left between them. The CDR3 covers 10 residues. The CDR3 sequence is CASTYYEQYF. CDR3 nucleotide sequence: TGTGCCAGCACATACTACGAGCAGTACTTC.

The chain has TRBV6-4 and TRBJ2-7; 10 nucleotides match TRBD2. This CDR3 spans 19 amino acids. V trimming: 5 bases; J trimming: 3 bases; junction bases outside the gene matches: 19. Germline CDR1 and CDR2: MRHNA and SNTAGT. The CDR3 loop is CASSNLAGGPLYIYYEQYF. CDR3 bases: TGTGCCAGCAGTAACTTAGCGGGAGGACCCCTCTATATCTACTACGAGCAGTACTTC.

This clonotype turned up a few times. This sequence joins TRBV6-1 and TRBJ1-1, with D possibly TRBD1 on 6 matching bases. This CDR3 has 14 amino acids. V dropped 6 bases and J dropped 4 bases, with 15 bases sitting between them. Per the germline V gene, CDR1 is MNHNS and CDR2 is SASEGT. The CDR3 DNA is TGTGCCAGCAGATCTCGACAGGTTATCACTGAAGCTTTCTTT. Translating gives CASRSRQVITEAFF.

This clonotype was picked up many times. The chain links TRBV2 to TRBJ2-3, with no clear D. The CDR3 sequence is 14 residues long. From germline, CDR1 is SNHLY and CDR2 FYNNEI. The V gene lost 1 base and the J gene lost 3 bases, with 8 bases spanning the gap. CDR3 sequence (DNA): TGTGCCAGCAGTGAAGGCGCGGTTACAGATACGCAGTATTTT. The encoded protein is CASSEGAVTDTQYF.

In this sample, this clonotype turned up many times. The V and J genes are TRBV27 and TRBJ2-7, with TRBD2 identical over 11 bases. Germline V lookup: CDR1 MNHEY, CDR2 SMNVEV (reference sequence). The CDR3 runs 15 residues. With V trimmed by 8 bases and J by 4 bases, 10 bases remained unmatched. CDR3 nucleotides: TGTGCCAGCGGGAGAACTAGCGGGAGTTTGTACGAGCAGTACTTC. Translation: CASGRTSGSLYEQYF.

Regarding this clonotype: A much bigger clone sits one base away, suggesting this may be a read error. This chain connects TRBV2 to TRBJ1-5, with D possibly being TRBD1 (6 bases). Trimming pared 2 bases from V and 6 bases from J, leaving 11 bases between. CDR1 and CDR2 from the germline V gene are SNHLY and FYNNEI. The CDR3 sequence is 14 residues long. The CDR3: CASSEQGCTQPQHF. CDR3 nucleotides: TGTGCCAGCAGTGAACAGGGGTGTACTCAGCCCCAGCATTTT.

This clonotype occurred many times. V and J are TRBV6-1 and TRBJ1-1; perhaps TRBD1 as D (6 bases). Trimming cost V 1 base and J 6 bases, with 15 bases left between them. Germline assignment: CDR1 MNHNS and CDR2 SASEGT. This CDR3 is built from 15 residues. Here the CDR3 reads CASSEGDEGGAEAFF. CDR3 DNA sequence: TGTGCCAGCAGTGAAGGAGACGAGGGGGGAGCTGAAGCTTTCTTT.

On this clonotype: The final CDR3 position lacks the conserved phenylalanine or tryptophan, pointing to a likely read error. V and J are TRBV4-1 and TRBJ1-1; weak D call: TRBD1 (5 bases). Germline-derived CDR1 and CDR2 are MGHRA and YSYEKL. The CDR3 extends over 18 amino acids. V was clipped by 1 base and J by 0 bases, with 18 bases between them. The CDR3 reads CASSQGPGLRGMNTEAFL. As DNA, the CDR3 is TGCGCCAGCAGCCAAGGGCCGGGGCTTCGAGGGATGAACACTGAAGCTTTCCTT.

This clonotype showed up just a few times. The V call is TRBV5-1, the J call TRBJ1-1, with 8 positions matching TRBD1. J was trimmed by 3 bases and V by 0 bases; bases with no gene match: 4. The germline V gene has CDR1 SGHRS and CDR2 YFSETQ. The CDR3 covers 15 residues. Here the CDR3 reads CASSLGTGSYTEAFF. For the CDR3, the DNA is TGCGCCAGCAGCTTGGGGACAGGGTCTTACACTGAAGCTTTCTTT.

This clonotype was seen many times. This chain links TRBV2 with TRBJ1-1; D uncertain. Trimming cost V 1 base and J 6 bases, with 9 bases left between them. CDR3 length: 13 amino acids. The germline CDR1 and CDR2 sequences are SNHLY and FYNNEI. The CDR3 protein is CASSEERTPEAFF. The CDR3 nucleotides are TGTGCCAGCAGTGAAGAGCGTACACCTGAAGCTTTCTTT.

The V and J genes are TRBV7-3 and TRBJ2-2, with D possibly TRBD1 on 5 matching bases. From germline, CDR1 is SGHTA and CDR2 FQGTGA. V was clipped by 0 bases and J by 6 bases, with 8 bases between them. CDR3 length: 14 residues. The CDR3 DNA reads as TGTGCCAGCAGCTTAACGCTACAGGCCGGGGAGCTGTTTTTT. Translation gives CASSLTLQAGELFF.

V usage is TRBV29-1 and J usage is TRBJ1-1, with D possibly matching TRBD1 (6 bases). Trimming removed 4 bases at V and 5 bases at J, with 11 bases between. Germline CDR1 SQVTM, CDR2 ANQGSEA. This CDR3 spans 12 amino acids. CDR3 residues: CSVVGGWTEAFF. The CDR3 region has the DNA TGCAGCGTTGTAGGGGGTTGGACTGAAGCTTTCTTT.

This clonotype was counted many times. The rearrangement links TRBV29-1 to TRBJ2-2; 10 bases are shared with TRBD1. Per germline, CDR1 SQVTM and CDR2 ANQGSEA. The J segment lost 2 bases and the V segment lost 7 bases, leaving 7 bases of the junction unmatched. The CDR3 is 15 amino acids. In DNA form, the CDR3 reads TGCAGCGCGAAGGGACAGGGGTTTAACACCGGGGAGCTGTTTTTT. The encoded protein is CSAKGQGFNTGELFF.

About this clonotype: A much larger clone differs by one base, so this may be a read error. V is TRBV28 and J is TRBJ2-7, with a possible D match to TRBD1 (6 bases). Trimming stripped 11 bases from V and 4 bases from J, with 21 bases between. The germline gives CDR1 MDHEN, CDR2 SYDVKM. This CDR3 spans 14 amino acids. CDR3 bases: TGTGCCTGCTGCAACCGGGACACCTTATACGAGCAGTACTTC. As protein: CACCNRDTLYEQYF.

Ten or more counts support this clonotype. V gene TRBV7-9 combines with J gene TRBJ2-5; maybe TRBD2 (6 bases). The V and J ends lost 0 bases and 5 bases respectively, with 16 bases between them. The germline gives CDR1 SEHNR, CDR2 FQNEAQ (reference sequence). The CDR3 length is 16 residues. This CDR3 reads CASSLAGGRASETQYF. CDR3 nucleotides: TGTGCCAGCAGCTTAGCCGGGGGTCGTGCGAGCGAGACCCAGTACTTC.

The chain couples TRBV28 to TRBJ2-1, with 10 positions matching TRBD1. This CDR3 has 18 residues. The germline V gene encodes CDR1 MDHEN and CDR2 SYDVKM. Trimming at V came to 7 bases and at J to 1 base, leaving 13 bases not matched to a gene. This CDR3 reads CASIQGTGAIHSYNEQFF. CDR3 sequence (DNA): TGTGCCAGCATCCAAGGGACAGGGGCGATTCATTCCTACAATGAGCAGTTCTTC.

J is TRBJ2-7 and V is TRBV5-1, with 9 positions matching TRBD1. CDR1 is SGHRS, CDR2 YFSETQ, per germline. This CDR3 spans 13 amino acids. With V trimmed by 5 bases and J by 4 bases, 4 bases remained unmatched. The CDR3 bases are TGCGCCAGCAGTTGGACAGGGGAGTACGAGCAGTACTTC. It yields the protein CASSWTGEYEQYF.

This clonotype has a handful of counts. One base separates it from a far larger clone, so it is likely a read error. The chain recombines TRBV2 with TRBJ2-1; D perhaps matches TRBD2 (6 bases). Trimming removed 7 bases from V and 13 bases from J, with 20 bases in between. CDR3 length: 13 amino acids. Germline V CDR1 and CDR2: SNHLY, FYNNEI. CDR3 residues: CASKEGGEETQFF. The CDR3 nucleotides are TGTGCCAGCAAAGAAGGAGGGGAAGAGACCCAGTTCTTC.